This entry lists 25 T cell receptor beta chains sequenced from one sample in a study of shared clonotypes between healthy human individuals. Generated by immunoSEQ multiplex PCR, the TCRdb table keeps only in-frame clones and is missing some. The sample shows approximately 2.3 million clones, 85% to 95% of them seen only once. The sample taken for sequencing was naive CD4+ T cells from PBMCs. Specified subset: CD45RA+ positively selected. These receptors originate from a young man in good health. Some clones in this sample may be carry-over from other donors' samples.

The genes are TRBV18 and TRBJ1-1, with a tentative D call TRBD1 (5 bases). Trimming left V 7 bases short and J 3 bases short, with 12 bases between. The CDR3 covers 13 residues. Per the germline V gene, CDR1 is KGHSH and CDR2 is LQKENI. Written as DNA, the CDR3 is TGTGCCAGCTTAAACTCCAGGGACACTGAAGCTTTCTTT. Protein sequence: CASLNSRDTEAFF.

This chain connects TRBV7-9 to TRBJ1-1; weak D call: TRBD1 (6 bases). From germline, CDR1 is SEHNR and CDR2 FQNEAQ (reference sequence). Trimming stripped 5 bases from V and 3 bases from J, with 10 bases between. The CDR3 is 13 amino acids. CDR3 in DNA: TGTGCCAGCAGCCAAGGGGGGGACACTGAAGCTTTCTTT. It codes for CASSQGGDTEAFF.

The V call is TRBV30, the J call TRBJ1-2; D gene ambiguous. Per germline, CDR1 GTSNPN and CDR2 SVGIG (reference sequence). The CDR3 loop spans 10 amino acids. The germline V and J ends were trimmed by 1 base and 7 bases, with 4 bases remaining between them. As DNA, the CDR3 is TGTGCCTGGAGTGGGATTGGCTACACCTTC. Protein: CAWSGIGYTF.

The gene calls are TRBV7-2 and TRBJ1-1; TRBD1 might be the D (6 bases). The germline V gene has CDR1 SGHTA and CDR2 FQGNSA. V was cut by 3 bases and J by 6 bases, with 14 bases left in between. The CDR3 covers 14 residues. CDR3 sequence: CASSFSGARAEAFF. DNA of the CDR3: TGTGCCAGCAGCTTCTCAGGGGCTCGCGCTGAAGCTTTCTTT.

The rearrangement uses TRBV5-1 and TRBJ2-7; possible D gene TRBD2, 5 bases. This CDR3 comprises 12 residues. V was clipped by 0 bases and J by 12 bases, with 13 bases between them. Germline V CDR1 and CDR2: SGHRS, YFSETQ. CDR3 bases: TGCGCCAGCAGCTTGGGCCGGGATGGGTGGTACTTC. This codes for CASSLGRDGWYF.

This clone was counted a few times. This chain connects TRBV13 to TRBJ2-2, with D hard to call. Germline lookup yields CDR1 PRHDT and CDR2 FYEKMQ (reference sequence). V gave up 5 bases and J gave up 7 bases, with 11 bases separating them. The CDR3 contains 13 residues. CDR3 sequence reads: CASSEHEDGELFF. The CDR3 region has the DNA TGTGCCAGCAGCGAACACGAGGACGGGGAGCTGTTTTTT.

This sequence joins TRBV28 and TRBJ1-2, with D perhaps matching TRBD1 (5 bases). V dropped 1 base and J dropped 8 bases, with 23 bases sitting between them. This CDR3 has 17 amino acids. The germline gives CDR1 MDHEN, CDR2 SYDVKM. This CDR3 is CASSLSDLVGPGSGYTF. Written as DNA, the CDR3 is TGTGCCAGCAGTTTATCGGACCTTGTGGGGCCGGGGTCGGGCTACACCTTC.

This clone was seen more than once but under ten times. This chain joins TRBV18 and TRBJ1-5; no clear D gene. Trimming removed 5 bases at V and 0 bases at J, with 5 bases between. CDR1 is KGHSH, CDR2 LQKENI, per germline. This CDR3 is 13 amino acids long. The CDR3 reads CASSSDSNQPQHF. Here the CDR3 DNA reads TGTGCCAGCTCATCGGATAGCAATCAGCCCCAGCATTTT.

CDR3 DNA: TGTGCCAGCAGCCGCTGGGGCCCAGAAGAAACTGAAGCTTTCTTT. It encodes CASSRWGPEETEAFF. The J gene is TRBJ1-1, the V gene TRBV11-2; D might be TRBD1 (5 bases). Deletions cut 5 bases from V and 5 bases from J, with 18 bases between. CDR3 length: 15 amino acids. CDR1 and CDR2 (germline): SGHAT, FQNNGV.

The J gene is TRBJ2-5, the V gene TRBV2, with a weak D call TRBD2 (6 bases). The CDR3 length is 17 residues. Trimming cost V 7 bases and J 4 bases, with 25 bases left between them. Germline CDR1 is SNHLY and CDR2 is FYNNEI. CDR3 coding DNA: TGTGCCAGCACATCTAGACTAGGCATCGATCGGGGAGAGACCCAGTACTTC. This translates into CASTSRLGIDRGETQYF.

The chain combines TRBV7-3 with TRBJ2-3; 12 bases are a match to TRBD2. This CDR3 comprises 17 residues. The germline V gene has CDR1 SGHTA and CDR2 FQGTGA. V gave up 1 base and J gave up 3 bases; unmatched junction bases: 5. The CDR3 coding sequence is TGTGCCAGCAGCTTAAGGCCTAGCGGGAGGGCAACAGATACGCAGTATTTT. It encodes CASSLRPSGRATDTQYF.

The genes are TRBV10-3 and TRBJ2-3, with 9 bases lining up with TRBD1. Germline CDR1 and CDR2: ENHRY and SYGVKD. J lost 1 base, V lost 4 bases, and 12 bases had no gene match. CDR3 size: 18 residues. CDR3 sequence (DNA): TGTGCCATCAGTGGAACCGGGACAGGGACTCTTGGCACAGATACGCAGTATTTT. Protein sequence: CAISGTGTGTLGTDTQYF.

V is TRBV27 and J is TRBJ1-2; TRBD1 agrees at 12 bases. From germline, CDR1 is MNHEY and CDR2 SMNVEV (reference sequence). Trimming cost V 4 bases and J 4 bases; bases outside gene matches: 10. The CDR3 loop spans 17 amino acids. The CDR3 bases are TGTGCCAGCAGTTATTTATCTCTGGGACAGGGGGCCTATGGCTACACCTTC. Protein sequence: CASSYLSLGQGAYGYTF.

This chain uses TRBV7-8 with TRBJ2-1; TRBD2 matches 10 bases. J was trimmed by 8 bases and V by 5 bases; bases with no gene match: 12. The CDR3 contains 16 residues. The germline CDR1 and CDR2 sequences are SGHVS and FQNEAQ. The CDR3 loop is CASSLGLAAIWDEQFF. The CDR3 bases are TGTGCCAGCAGCCTAGGACTAGCGGCCATTTGGGATGAGCAGTTCTTC.

The chain employs TRBV7-9 and TRBJ2-5; tentatively, D is TRBD1 or TRBD2 (6 bases each). Germline V gene sequence: CDR1 SEHNR, CDR2 FQNEAQ (reference sequence). V was pared by 3 bases and J by 2 bases, with 16 bases between. The CDR3 covers 16 residues. The CDR3 here is CASSLTGALRQETQYF. For the CDR3, the DNA is TGTGCCAGCAGCTTGACGGGGGCCCTTAGACAAGAGACCCAGTACTTC.

In its sample, this clone was seen once. V usage is TRBV6-5 and J usage is TRBJ2-1, with TRBD1 matching 10 bases. There are 15 residues in the CDR3. Germline CDR1 is MNHEY and CDR2 is SVGAGI. V gave up 4 bases and J gave up 5 bases; unmatched junction bases: 5. The CDR3 reads CASSSGTGAHNEQFF. The CDR3 coding sequence is TGTGCCAGCAGTTCCGGGACAGGGGCCCACAATGAGCAGTTCTTC.

In this sample, this clone turned up once. The chain has TRBV28 and TRBJ2-7; TRBD2 matches 9 bases. Trimming cost V 4 bases and J 5 bases; bases outside gene matches: 24. The germline gives CDR1 MDHEN, CDR2 SYDVKM. The CDR3 totals 20 residues. The CDR3 DNA reads as TGTGCCAGCAGTTCCGCCACCAGATTAGATTGGACTAGCGAAGATCACGAGCAGTACTTC. Its protein product is CASSSATRLDWTSEDHEQYF.

The chain employs TRBV30 and TRBJ1-2; tentatively, D is TRBD1 (5 bases). The CDR3 sequence is 17 residues long. V lost 4 bases and J lost 1, with 22 bases in between. The germline gives CDR1 GTSNPN, CDR2 SVGIG (reference sequence). CDR3 protein: CAWTGTGGTISNYGYTF. CDR3 DNA: TGTGCCTGGACGGGAACGGGAGGGACGATCAGTAACTATGGCTACACCTTC.

This chain connects TRBV7-2 to TRBJ1-5, with D perhaps matching TRBD1 (6 bases). The CDR3 loop spans 17 amino acids. The germline CDR1 and CDR2 sequences are SGHTA and FQGNSA. The V and J ends lost 1 base and 6 bases respectively, with 19 bases between them. DNA of the CDR3: TGTGCCAGCAGCTTAGGGGGGGCCGCTGCAATCAGTCAGCCCCAGCATTTT. Translated: CASSLGGAAAISQPQHF. Filled out from reference TRBV7-2 and TRBJ1-5, the complete variable domain reads GAGVSQSPSNKVTEKGKDVELRCDPISGHTALYWYRQSLGQGLEFLIYFQGNSAPDKSGLPSDRFSAERTGGSVSTLTIQRTQQEDSAVYLCASSLGGAAAISQPQHFGDGTRLSIL.

The chain carries TRBV29-1 and TRBJ2-3, with TRBD2 identical over 8 bases. Trimming at V came to 6 bases and at J to 3 bases, leaving 8 bases not matched to a gene. This CDR3 region has 14 residues. Germline lookup yields CDR1 SQVTM and CDR2 ANQGSEA. The CDR3 nucleotides are TGCAGCGTCGTCCCCGGGGGGGGGACAGATACGCAGTATTTT. Its protein is CSVVPGGGTDTQYF.

The rearrangement uses TRBV18 and TRBJ2-1; either TRBD1 or TRBD2 may supply D (5 bases each). Per the germline V gene, CDR1 is KGHSH and CDR2 is LQKENI. Trimming left V 0 bases short and J 0 bases short, with 12 bases between. This CDR3 spans 17 amino acids. CDR3 amino acids: CASSPPYGASSYNEQFF. The CDR3 DNA reads as TGTGCCAGCTCACCACCGTACGGGGCGAGCTCCTACAATGAGCAGTTCTTC.

This chain uses TRBV29-1 with TRBJ1-1, with D maybe TRBD1 (6 bases). The germline V gene encodes CDR1 SQVTM and CDR2 ANQGSEA. The CDR3 is made up of 12 amino acids. The CDR3 DNA is TGCAGTACAGGGACGGTGAACACTGAAGCTTTCTTT. It encodes CSTGTVNTEAFF.

This rearrangement joins TRBV19 to TRBJ2-3; D call uncertain. CDR1 LNHDA and CDR2 SQIVND come from the germline V gene (reference sequence). V was shortened by 3 bases and J by 0 bases, with 10 bases between the two germline ends. The CDR3 extends over 15 amino acids. CDR3 sequence (DNA): TGTGCCAGTAGTATCTCTGGACCCAGCACAGATACGCAGTATTTT. This encodes CASSISGPSTDTQYF.

This clone was seen a handful of times. The V and J genes are TRBV2 and TRBJ1-5; unclear D gene. There are 14 residues in the CDR3. V was shortened by 5 bases and J by 12 bases, with 20 bases between the two germline ends. Germline assignment: CDR1 SNHLY and CDR2 FYNNEI. The CDR3 nucleotides are TGTGCCAGCAGTACGAAAATGGCGGGCCTGGGCCAGCATTTT. It encodes CASSTKMAGLGQHF.

The V call is TRBV9, the J call TRBJ1-2, with D tentatively TRBD1 (5 bases). Trimming cost V 0 bases and J 4 bases, with 13 bases left between them. CDR3 length equals 15 residues. Looked up from germline, CDR1 is SGDLS and CDR2 is YYNGEE. The CDR3 DNA reads as TGTGCCAGCAGCGTAGACGGCAGGGAGGCCTATGGCTACACCTTC. Its translation: CASSVDGREAYGYTF.